The clone carrying this TCR beta chain was detected a few times. CDR3 size: 14 residues. Deletions cut 0 bases from V and 4 bases from J, with 10 bases between. Germline assignment: CDR1 ENHRY and CDR2 SYGVKD. The sample is drawn from a study of cytomegalovirus exposure and HLA in healthy donors. Vbeta (60) and Jbeta (13) primers were used in the PCR. The protocol was immunoSEQ multiplex PCR, while the TCRdb copy is restricted to in-frame clones and leaves out a portion. The sample includes over 85,000 clones, roughly three quarters seen only once; the top ten take roughly 7.1%. The material sequenced was PBMCs. The chain combines TRBV10-3 with TRBJ2-7, with D unclear. This sequence originates from a female donor in good health and CMV-seronegative. Written as DNA, the CDR3 is TGTGCCATCAGTGAGTCAACGACACCATACGAGCAGTACTTC. It specifies CAISESTTPYEQYF.